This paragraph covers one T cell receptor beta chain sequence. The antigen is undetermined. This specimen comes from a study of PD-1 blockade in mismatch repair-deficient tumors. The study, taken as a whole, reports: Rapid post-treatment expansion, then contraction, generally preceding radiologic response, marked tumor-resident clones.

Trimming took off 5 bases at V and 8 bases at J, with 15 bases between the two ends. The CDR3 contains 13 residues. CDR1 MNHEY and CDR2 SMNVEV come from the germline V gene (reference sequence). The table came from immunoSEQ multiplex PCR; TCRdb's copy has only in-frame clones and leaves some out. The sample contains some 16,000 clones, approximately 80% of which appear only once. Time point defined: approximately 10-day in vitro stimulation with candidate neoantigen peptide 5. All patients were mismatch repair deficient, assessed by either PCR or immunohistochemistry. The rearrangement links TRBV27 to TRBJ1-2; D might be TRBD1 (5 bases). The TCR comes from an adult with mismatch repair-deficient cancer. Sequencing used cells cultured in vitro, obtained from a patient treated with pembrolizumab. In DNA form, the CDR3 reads TGTGCCAGCAGTCCCGGGACGTGGGGAGGCTACACCTTC. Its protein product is CASSPGTWGGYTF.